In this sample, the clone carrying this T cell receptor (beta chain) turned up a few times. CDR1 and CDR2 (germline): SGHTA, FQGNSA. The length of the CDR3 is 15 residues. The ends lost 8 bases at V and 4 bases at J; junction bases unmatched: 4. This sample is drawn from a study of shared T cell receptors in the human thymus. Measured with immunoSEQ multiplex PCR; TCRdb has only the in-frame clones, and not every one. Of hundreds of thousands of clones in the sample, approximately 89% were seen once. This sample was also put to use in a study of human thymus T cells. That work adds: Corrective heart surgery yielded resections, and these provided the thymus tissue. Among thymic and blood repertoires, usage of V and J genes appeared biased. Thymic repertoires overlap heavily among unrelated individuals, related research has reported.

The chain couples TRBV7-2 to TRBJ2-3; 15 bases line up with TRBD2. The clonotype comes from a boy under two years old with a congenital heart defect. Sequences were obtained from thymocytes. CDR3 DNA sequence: TGTGCCAGCGGACTAGCGGGGGGGCGTCCAGATACGCAGTATTTT. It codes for CASGLAGGRPDTQYF.